The rows below give T cell receptor beta chains drawn from one sample of a study of cytotoxic CD8 clonotypes in ibrutinib-treated CLL. The protocol was immunoSEQ multiplex PCR, while the TCRdb copy is restricted to in-frame clones and leaves out a portion. In the table there are about 68,000 clones, 65% to 85% of which are singletons. This specimen was PBMCs, taken at disease progression, from a patient treated with ibrutinib. Every receptor here comes from a human donor with chronic lymphocytic leukemia. CDR3s include the opening cysteine and the closing phenylalanine or tryptophan. The D gene is left open where the match is weak. Rows give clone size only sometimes, using once, few, many, or a class for an expanded clone.

v_gene	abundance	j_gene	d_gene	CDR3aa	CDR3nt
TRBV7-9	few	TRBJ1-6	TRBD1	CASSIGQGAWESPLHF	TGTGCCAGCAGCATTGGACAGGGAGCCTGGGAATCACCCCTCCACTTT
TRBV6-5	.	TRBJ1-2	.	CASSYASGGGYTF	TGTGCCAGCAGTTACGCGTCAGGCGGAGGCTACACCTTC
TRBV27	.	TRBJ2-7	TRBD1	CASSFSGTGYYEQYF	TGTGCCAGCAGTTTCTCCGGGACAGGGTACTACGAGCAGTACTTC
TRBV11-2	.	TRBJ2-3	.	CASSPARSRYTQYF	TGTGCCAGCAGCCCCGCCAGGTCCCGCTATACGCAGTATTTT
TRBV6-5	once	TRBJ1-4	.	CASRQGNEKLFF	TGTGCCAGCCGGCAGGGAAACGAAAAACTGTTTTTT
TRBV5-1	.	TRBJ2-1	.	CASSSDGLNEQFF	TGCGCCAGCAGCTCGGATGGGCTGAATGAGCAGTTCTTC
TRBV29-1	.	TRBJ1-1	.	CSVVLGGGTEAFF	TGCAGCGTTGTTTTGGGTGGAGGCACTGAAGCTTTCTTT
TRBV7-9	once	TRBJ1-4	.	CASSLSGASEKLFF	TGTGCCAGCAGCTTATCAGGGGCGAGTGAAAAACTGTTTTTT
TRBV9	.	TRBJ2-1	.	CASSPQTIYLDNEQFF	TGTGCCAGCAGCCCCCAGACTATTTACCTGGACAATGAGCAGTTCTTC
TRBV7-9	.	TRBJ2-7	.	CASSLMKGTTYEQYF	TGTGCCAGCAGCTTAATGAAGGGTACTACCTACGAGCAGTACTTC
TRBV4-1	.	TRBJ2-1	TRBD2	CASSQRGSNEQFF	TGCGCCAGCAGCCAACGCGGGAGTAATGAGCAGTTCTTC
TRBV5-4	.	TRBJ2-1	TRBD2	CASSFGGGYSYNEQFF	TGTGCCAGCAGCTTCGGCGGGGGATACTCCTACAATGAGCAGTTCTTC
TRBV30	once	TRBJ2-2	TRBD1	CAWTSGQVMTGELFF	TGTGCCTGGACTTCGGGACAGGTGATGACCGGGGAGCTGTTTTTT
TRBV11-2	.	TRBJ1-5	.	CASSLSDNQPQHF	TGTGCCAGCAGCTTGTCAGATAATCAGCCCCAGCATTTT
TRBV28	.	TRBJ1-2	TRBD1	CASSIGTGYGYTF	TGTGCCAGCAGTATAGGGACAGGGTATGGCTACACCTTC
TRBV7-9	.	TRBJ1-5	.	CASSTGLGWQHF	TGTGCCAGCAGCACCGGACTCGGCTGGCAGCATTTT
TRBV5-6	.	TRBJ2-3	.	CASSFAGWGDTQYF	TGTGCCAGCAGCTTCGCGGGGTGGGGAGATACGCAGTATTTT
TRBV11-2	few	TRBJ1-2	.	CASSFGSYYGYTF	TGTGCCAGCAGCTTCGGTTCTTACTATGGCTACACCTTC
TRBV5-1	.	TRBJ2-3	.	CASSSQTGPGEEQYF	TGCGCCAGCAGCTCTCAGACGGGACCCGGAGAGGAGCAGTATTTT
TRBV6-1	.	TRBJ1-1	.	CASSRSLNTEAFF	TGTGCCAGCAGCCGTTCATTAAACACTGAAGCTTTCTTT
TRBV7-7	once	TRBJ2-3	TRBD2	CASSLRGAGGTDTQYF	TGTGCCAGCAGCCTCCGGGGAGCGGGAGGCACAGATACGCAGTATTTT
TRBV7-8	.	TRBJ2-3	.	CASMVRGSLTDTQYF	TGTGCCAGCATGGTGCGAGGGTCCCTCACAGATACGCAGTATTTT
TRBV19	.	TRBJ2-7	TRBD2	CASSPSGHEQYF	TGTGCCAGTAGTCCTAGCGGGCACGAGCAGTACTTC
TRBV28	.	TRBJ1-1	.	CASSLQQAGGTEAFF	TGTGCCAGCAGTTTACAGCAGGCTGGGGGCACTGAAGCTTTCTTT
TRBV2	.	TRBJ2-7	.	CASQLSSYEQYF	TGTGCCAGCCAGCTGAGCTCCTACGAGCAGTACTTC
TRBV5-1	many	TRBJ1-2	.	CASSLLGGPRNGYTF	TGCGCCAGCAGCTTGCTAGGGGGACCTAGGAATGGCTACACCTTC
TRBV6-5	.	TRBJ2-5	.	CASRVFDGLEETQYF	TGTGCCAGCAGGGTCTTTGACGGGTTAGAAGAGACCCAGTACTTC
TRBV2	.	TRBJ1-5	.	CASRGGTYSNQPQHF	TGTGCCAGCAGGGGGGGAACCTATAGCAATCAGCCCCAGCATTTT
TRBV7-9	.	TRBJ1-2	.	CASSSGPQGGYGYTF	TGTGCCAGCAGCTCAGGCCCACAGGGAGGCTATGGCTACACCTTC
TRBV15	.	TRBJ2-1	TRBD2	CATSRGASGITPYNEQFF	TGTGCCACCAGCAGAGGAGCTAGCGGGATAACTCCCTACAATGAGCAGTTCTTC
TRBV20-1	.	TRBJ2-3	.	CSARTTDTQYF	TGCAGTGCTAGAACCACAGATACGCAGTATTTT
TRBV27	.	TRBJ2-7	.	CASIKGYEQYF	TGTGCCAGCATCAAAGGGTACGAGCAGTACTTC
TRBV30	.	TRBJ2-5	TRBD2	CAWKGLAGGPVGRTQYF	TGTGCCTGGAAAGGGCTAGCGGGAGGCCCAGTTGGGAGGACCCAGTACTTC
TRBV19	.	TRBJ2-7	.	CASTTSGSPTYEQYF	TGTGCCAGTACCACTTCGGGATCGCCCACCTACGAGCAGTACTTC
TRBV30	.	TRBJ2-2	TRBD2	CAWSAKPAGVVGELFF	TGTGCCTGGAGTGCAAAGCCGGCGGGGGTCGTCGGGGAGCTGTTTTTT
TRBV19	few	TRBJ2-3	.	CASSIQGSADTQYF	TGTGCCAGTAGTATACAGGGTAGCGCAGATACGCAGTATTTT
TRBV7-2	.	TRBJ2-1	TRBD1	CASSLATTGRNEQFF	TGTGCCAGCAGCTTAGCTACGACAGGGCGCAATGAGCAGTTCTTC
TRBV6-1	.	TRBJ1-2	.	CASTGRTIYGYTF	TGTGCCAGTACGGGACGAACGATTTATGGCTACACCTTC
TRBV5-1	.	TRBJ2-1	TRBD1	CASRRSPGTGYYNEQFF	TGCGCCAGCAGACGATCGCCCGGGACAGGGTACTACAATGAGCAGTTCTTC
TRBV6-4	many	TRBJ1-2	.	CASSAMTGPSSRANYGYTF	TGTGCCAGCAGTGCCATGACGGGACCGTCCTCGAGGGCTAACTATGGCTACACCTTC
TRBV5-1	once	TRBJ2-1	TRBD2	CASGTSGAAYNEQFF	TGCGCCAGTGGGACTAGCGGAGCCGCCTACAATGAGCAGTTCTTC
TRBV5-4	.	TRBJ2-2	TRBD1	CASSLQGQAVTGELFF	TGTGCCAGCAGCTTACAGGGACAGGCGGTCACCGGGGAGCTGTTTTTT
TRBV28	few	TRBJ1-2	.	CASSVGGRDGYTF	TGTGCCAGCAGTGTCGGGGGCAGAGATGGCTACACCTTC
TRBV9	.	TRBJ2-1	TRBD2	CASSVGVRSGGSNEQFF	TGTGCCAGCAGCGTAGGGGTGAGGAGCGGGGGCTCCAATGAGCAGTTCTTC
TRBV11-2	.	TRBJ2-1	TRBD2	CASSLETSGRHEQFF	TGTGCCAGCAGCTTAGAAACTAGCGGGAGACATGAGCAGTTCTTC
TRBV29-1	.	TRBJ1-2	.	CSVEDFFRGYGYTF	TGCAGCGTTGAAGATTTCTTCAGGGGTTATGGCTACACCTTC
TRBV6-5	.	TRBJ2-3	.	CASSYSFPPRTDTQYF	TGTGCCAGCAGTTACTCATTCCCTCCCCGCACAGATACGCAGTATTTT
TRBV2	.	TRBJ2-7	.	CASSEQSYEQYF	TGTGCCAGCAGTGAACAGTCCTACGAGCAGTACTTC